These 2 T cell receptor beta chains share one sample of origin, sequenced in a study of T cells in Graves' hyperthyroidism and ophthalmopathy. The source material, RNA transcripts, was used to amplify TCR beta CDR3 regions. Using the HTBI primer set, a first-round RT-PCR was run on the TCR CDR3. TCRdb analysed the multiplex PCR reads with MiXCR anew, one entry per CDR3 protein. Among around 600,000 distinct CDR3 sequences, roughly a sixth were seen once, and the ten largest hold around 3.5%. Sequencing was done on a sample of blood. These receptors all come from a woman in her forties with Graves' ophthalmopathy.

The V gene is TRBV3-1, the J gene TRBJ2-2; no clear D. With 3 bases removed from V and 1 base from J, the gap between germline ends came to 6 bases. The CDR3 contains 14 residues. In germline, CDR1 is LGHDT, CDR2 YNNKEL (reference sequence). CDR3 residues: CASSHIGNTGELFF. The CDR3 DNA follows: TGTGCCAGCAGCCACATCGGGAACACCGGGGAGCTGTTTTTT.

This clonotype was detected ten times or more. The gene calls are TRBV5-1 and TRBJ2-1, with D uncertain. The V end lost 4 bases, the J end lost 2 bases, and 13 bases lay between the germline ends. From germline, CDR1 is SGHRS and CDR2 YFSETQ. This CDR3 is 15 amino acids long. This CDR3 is CASSADGSAYNEQFF. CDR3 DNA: TGCGCCAGCAGCGCGGACGGTTCTGCCTACAATGAGCAGTTCTTC.